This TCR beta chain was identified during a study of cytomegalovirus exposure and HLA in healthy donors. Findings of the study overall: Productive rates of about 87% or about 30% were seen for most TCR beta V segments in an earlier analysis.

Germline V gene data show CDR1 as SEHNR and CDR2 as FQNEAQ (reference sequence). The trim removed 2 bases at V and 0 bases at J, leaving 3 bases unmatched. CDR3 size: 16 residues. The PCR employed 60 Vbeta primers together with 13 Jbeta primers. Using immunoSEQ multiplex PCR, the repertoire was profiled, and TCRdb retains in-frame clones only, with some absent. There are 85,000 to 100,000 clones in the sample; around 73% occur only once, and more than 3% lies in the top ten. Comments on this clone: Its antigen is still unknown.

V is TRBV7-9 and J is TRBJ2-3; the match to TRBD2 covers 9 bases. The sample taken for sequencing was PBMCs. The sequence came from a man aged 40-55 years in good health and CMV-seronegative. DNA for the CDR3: TGTGCCAGCAGCTTAAGAAGCGGGAGGAGCACAGATACGCAGTATTTT. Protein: CASSLRSGRSTDTQYF.